This T cell receptor (beta chain) was captured in a study of T cell repertoires in cytomegalovirus infection. Study at large: Public TCR beta signatures indicated both CMV infection and matching HLA type.

Study-wide points: Dominating the ex vivo response were HLA-C-restricted CMV-specific TCR beta clonotypes.

CDR1 is LNHDA and CDR2 is SQIVND in the germline V gene (reference sequence). The CDR3 runs 15 residues. V was pared by 10 bases and J by 0 bases, with 16 bases between. A word on this clonotype: What it recognizes is unknown.

A single record per CDR3 protein comes from TCRdb applying MiXCR to the reads. This sample has about 320,000 distinct CDR3 sequences, with approximately 9.5% found just once. Sequences were obtained from PBMCs. The source of this sequence is a human donor in good health (CMV status not recorded). Some clones in this sample may be carry-over from other donors' samples. The chain combines TRBV19 with TRBJ1-5; TRBD1 is a possible D gene (5 bases). The CDR3 region has the DNA TGTGCCACAAAGATCCGGGACTCTAGCAATCAGCCCCAGCATTTT. This gives the protein CATKIRDSSNQPQHF.